The rows below give T cell receptor beta chains drawn from one sample of a study of T cells expressing NK-cell markers. TCRdb reanalyzed the 5' RACE reads and collapses them to one entry per CDR3 protein, without DNA. The sample yields about 150,000 distinct CDR3 sequences, of which the top ten take up roughly a third. Sample: blood T cells: a sorted CD56 or NKG2C T cell subset, CD4+ or CD8+ T cells, or bulk PBMC T cells (not recorded which). These receptors came from a woman between 50 and 59 years old in good health. The CDR3 runs from the conserved cysteine through the conserved F or W. Fields, in order: CDR3 length, V gene, J gene, CDR3 protein.

CDR3 length: 13
V gene: TRBV19
J gene: TRBJ1-1
CDR3 protein: CASSIWGGTEAFF

CDR3 length: 14
V gene: TRBV7-9
J gene: TRBJ2-1
CDR3 protein: CASTKIQDGNEQFF

CDR3 length: 16
V gene: TRBV12-3/TRBV12-4
J gene: TRBJ2-1
CDR3 protein: CASSLLAWGLNNEQFF

CDR3 length: 12
V gene: TRBV13
J gene: TRBJ1-5
CDR3 protein: CASSGEGQPQHF

CDR3 length: 16
V gene: TRBV12-3/TRBV12-4
J gene: TRBJ2-3
CDR3 protein: CASSSTLVPASDTQYF

CDR3 length: 16
V gene: TRBV6-2/TRBV6-3
J gene: TRBJ2-2
CDR3 protein: CASSYSAPVGSGELFF

CDR3 length: 13
V gene: TRBV4-1
J gene: TRBJ2-2
CDR3 protein: CASSQDGIPELFF

CDR3 length: 15
V gene: TRBV11-2
J gene: TRBJ2-7
CDR3 protein: CASIQGRDMNYEQYF

CDR3 length: 15
V gene: TRBV20-1
J gene: TRBJ2-1
CDR3 protein: CSARDFLSSYNEQFF

CDR3 length: 16
V gene: TRBV15
J gene: TRBJ2-3
CDR3 protein: CATSRAQGYGTDTQYF

CDR3 length: 14
V gene: TRBV7-9
J gene: TRBJ2-1
CDR3 protein: CASSHRNHYNEQFF

CDR3 length: 15
V gene: TRBV14
J gene: TRBJ2-7
CDR3 protein: CASSNPKTEKHEQYF

CDR3 length: 14
V gene: TRBV7-7
J gene: TRBJ2-2
CDR3 protein: CASSLERRSGELFF

CDR3 length: 14
V gene: TRBV12-3/TRBV12-4
J gene: TRBJ2-1
CDR3 protein: CASSWAGEGNEQFF

CDR3 length: 15
V gene: TRBV9
J gene: TRBJ2-7
CDR3 protein: CASTLGVGSSYEQYF